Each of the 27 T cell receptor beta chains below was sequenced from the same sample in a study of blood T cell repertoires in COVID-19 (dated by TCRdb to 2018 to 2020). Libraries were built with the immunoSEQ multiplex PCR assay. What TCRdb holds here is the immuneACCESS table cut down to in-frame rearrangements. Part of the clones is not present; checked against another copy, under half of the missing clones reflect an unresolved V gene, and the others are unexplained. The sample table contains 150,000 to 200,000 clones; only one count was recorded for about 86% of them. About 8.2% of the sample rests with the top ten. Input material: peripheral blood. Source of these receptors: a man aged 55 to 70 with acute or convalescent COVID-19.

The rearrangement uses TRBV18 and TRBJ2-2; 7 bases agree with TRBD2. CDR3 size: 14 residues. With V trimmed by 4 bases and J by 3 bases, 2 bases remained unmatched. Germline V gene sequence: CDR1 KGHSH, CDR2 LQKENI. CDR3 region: CASSRLADTGELFF. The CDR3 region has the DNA TGTGCCAGCTCACGTCTAGCGGACACCGGGGAGCTGTTTTTT.

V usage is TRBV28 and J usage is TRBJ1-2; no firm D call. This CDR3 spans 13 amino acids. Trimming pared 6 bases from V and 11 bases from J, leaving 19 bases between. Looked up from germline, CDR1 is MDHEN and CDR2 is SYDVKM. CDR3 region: CASSRIGLVGYTF. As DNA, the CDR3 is TGTGCCAGCAGCCGTATTGGACTGGTGGGGTACACCTTC.

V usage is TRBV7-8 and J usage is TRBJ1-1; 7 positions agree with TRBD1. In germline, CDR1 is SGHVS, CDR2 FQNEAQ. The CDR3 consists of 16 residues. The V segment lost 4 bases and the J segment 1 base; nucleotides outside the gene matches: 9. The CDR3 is CASSSTHRGPNTEAFF. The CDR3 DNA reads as TGTGCCAGCAGCTCGACACACAGGGGCCCGAACACTGAAGCTTTCTTT.

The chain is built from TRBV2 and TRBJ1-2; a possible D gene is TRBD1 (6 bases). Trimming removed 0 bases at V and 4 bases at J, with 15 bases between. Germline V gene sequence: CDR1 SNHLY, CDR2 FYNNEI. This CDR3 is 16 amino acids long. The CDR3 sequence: CASSEAGGALAYGYTF. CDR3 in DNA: TGTGCCAGCAGTGAAGCTGGGGGGGCCCTTGCCTATGGCTACACCTTC.

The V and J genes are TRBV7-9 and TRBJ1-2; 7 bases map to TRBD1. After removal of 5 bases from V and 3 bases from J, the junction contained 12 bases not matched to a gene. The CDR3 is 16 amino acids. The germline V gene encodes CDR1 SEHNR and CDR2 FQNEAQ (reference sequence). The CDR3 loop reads CASSPELTGVYYGYTF. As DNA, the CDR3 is TGTGCCAGCAGCCCGGAATTAACAGGGGTTTACTATGGCTACACCTTC.

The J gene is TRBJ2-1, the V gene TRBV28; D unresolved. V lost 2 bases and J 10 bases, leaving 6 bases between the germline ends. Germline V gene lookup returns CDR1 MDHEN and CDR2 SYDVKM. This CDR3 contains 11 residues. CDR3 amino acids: CASSLTWEQFF. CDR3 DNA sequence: TGTGCCAGCAGTTTAACATGGGAGCAGTTCTTC. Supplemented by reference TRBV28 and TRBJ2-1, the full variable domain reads DVKVTQSSRYLVKRTGEKVFLECVQDMDHENMFWYRQDPGLGLRLIYFSYDVKMKEKGDIPEGYSVSREKKERFSLILESASTNQTSMYLCASSLTWEQFFGPGTRLTVL.

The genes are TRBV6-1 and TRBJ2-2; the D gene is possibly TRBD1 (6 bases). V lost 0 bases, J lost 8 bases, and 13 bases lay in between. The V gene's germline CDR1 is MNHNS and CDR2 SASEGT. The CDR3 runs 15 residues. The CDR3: CASSEATGLGGELFF. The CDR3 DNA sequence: TGTGCCAGCAGTGAAGCTACAGGGTTAGGTGGGGAGCTGTTTTTT.

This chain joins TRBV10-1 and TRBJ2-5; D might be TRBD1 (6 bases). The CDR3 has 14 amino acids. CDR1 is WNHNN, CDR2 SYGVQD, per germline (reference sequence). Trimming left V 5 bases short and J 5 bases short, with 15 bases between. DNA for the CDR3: TGCGCCAGCAGTCCTCGACAGGCCGGGGAGACCCAGTACTTC. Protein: CASSPRQAGETQYF.

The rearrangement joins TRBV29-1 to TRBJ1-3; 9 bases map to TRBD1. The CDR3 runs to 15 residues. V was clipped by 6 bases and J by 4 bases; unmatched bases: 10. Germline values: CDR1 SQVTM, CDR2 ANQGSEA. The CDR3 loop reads CSVSTGGMGGNTIYF. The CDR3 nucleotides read TGCAGCGTCTCGACAGGGGGTATGGGAGGAAACACCATATATTTT.

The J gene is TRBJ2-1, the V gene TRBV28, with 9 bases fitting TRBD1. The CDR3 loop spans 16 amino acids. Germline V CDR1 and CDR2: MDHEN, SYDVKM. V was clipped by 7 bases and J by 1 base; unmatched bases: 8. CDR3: CASTRSGTGSYNEQFF. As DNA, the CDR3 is TGTGCCAGCACGAGGTCCGGGACAGGGTCCTACAATGAGCAGTTCTTC.

Here the CDR3 DNA reads TGTGCCAGCGGCCATGGGGGGGGCGCGACAGATACGCAGTATTTT. This encodes CASGHGGGATDTQYF. The chain is built from TRBV28 and TRBJ2-3, with D perhaps TRBD2 (7 bases). Germline-derived CDR1 and CDR2 are MDHEN and SYDVKM. With 8 bases removed from V and 3 bases from J, the gap between germline ends came to 18 bases. The CDR3 runs to 15 residues.

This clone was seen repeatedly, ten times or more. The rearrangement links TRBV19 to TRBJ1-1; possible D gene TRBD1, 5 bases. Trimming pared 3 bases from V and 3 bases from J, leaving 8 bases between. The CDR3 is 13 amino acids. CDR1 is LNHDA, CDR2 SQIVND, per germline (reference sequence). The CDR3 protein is CASSIDSYTEAFF. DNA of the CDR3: TGTGCCAGTAGTATTGACAGTTACACTGAAGCTTTCTTT.

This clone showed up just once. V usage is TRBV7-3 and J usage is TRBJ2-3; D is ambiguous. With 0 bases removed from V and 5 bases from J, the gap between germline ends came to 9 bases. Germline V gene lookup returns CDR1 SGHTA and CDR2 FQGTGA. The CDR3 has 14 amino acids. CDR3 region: CASSLTSDLDTQYF. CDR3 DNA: TGTGCCAGCAGCTTAACCTCAGATTTAGATACGCAGTATTTT.

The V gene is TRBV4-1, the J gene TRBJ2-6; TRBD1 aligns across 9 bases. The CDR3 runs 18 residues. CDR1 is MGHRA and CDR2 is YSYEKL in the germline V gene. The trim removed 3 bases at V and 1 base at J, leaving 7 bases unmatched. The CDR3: CASSQPDRGISGANVLTF. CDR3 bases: TGCGCCAGCAGCCAGCCGGACAGGGGAATTTCTGGGGCCAACGTCCTGACTTTC.

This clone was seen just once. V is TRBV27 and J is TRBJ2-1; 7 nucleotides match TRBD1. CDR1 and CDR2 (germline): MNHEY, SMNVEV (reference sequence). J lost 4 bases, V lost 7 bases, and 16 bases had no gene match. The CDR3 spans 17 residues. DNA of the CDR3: TGTGCCAGCACCCTCCTTAAGACAGGGCCGCGATACAATGAGCAGTTCTTC. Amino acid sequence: CASTLLKTGPRYNEQFF.

The CDR3 nucleotides are TGCGCCAGCAGTCAAACGGAAAGACAGGGGGGGAGCAATCAGCCCCAGCATTTT. Translated, it gives CASSQTERQGGSNQPQHF. This chain uses TRBV23-1 with TRBJ1-5; 9 bases map to TRBD1. TRBV23-1 is sorted into the ORF group, with uncertain function. J gave up 1 base and V 2 bases, and 9 bases lay outside the gene matches. The CDR3 has 18 amino acids.

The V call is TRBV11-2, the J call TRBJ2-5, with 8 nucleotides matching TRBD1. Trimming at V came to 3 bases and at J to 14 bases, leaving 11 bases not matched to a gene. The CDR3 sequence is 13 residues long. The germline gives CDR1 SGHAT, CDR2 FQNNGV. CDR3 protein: CASSFRARQGFYF. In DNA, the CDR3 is TGTGCCAGCAGCTTCCGAGCCCGACAGGGGTTTTACTTC.

As DNA, the CDR3 is TGCGCCAGCAGCTTGAGATCGCAGGGGGCAGCCGAGCAGTACTTC. Its translation: CASSLRSQGAAEQYF. This rearrangement joins TRBV5-1 to TRBJ2-7; 8 positions agree with TRBD1. J lost 6 bases, V lost 1 base, and 9 bases had no gene match. The CDR3 runs to 15 residues. The germline CDR1 and CDR2 sequences are SGHRS and YFSETQ.

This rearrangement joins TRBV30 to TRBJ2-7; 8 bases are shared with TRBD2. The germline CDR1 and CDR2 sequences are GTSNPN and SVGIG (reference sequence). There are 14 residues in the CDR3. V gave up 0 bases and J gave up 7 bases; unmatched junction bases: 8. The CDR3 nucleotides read TGTGCCTGGAGTGTGACGGGAGGGAAGGAAGAGCAGTACTTC. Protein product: CAWSVTGGKEEQYF.

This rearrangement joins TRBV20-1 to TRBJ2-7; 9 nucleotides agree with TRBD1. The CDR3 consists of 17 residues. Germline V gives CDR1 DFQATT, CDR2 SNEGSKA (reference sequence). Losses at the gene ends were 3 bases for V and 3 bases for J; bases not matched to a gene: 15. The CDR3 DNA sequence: TGCAGTGCTAGTAGTACAGGGGGCCCCCTACCTAGCTACGAGCAGTACTTC. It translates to CSASSTGGPLPSYEQYF.

CDR3 nucleotide sequence: TGTGCCAGCAGTCTAATAGCGGCCCTGTCCGGAGAGACCCAGTACTTC. This encodes CASSLIAALSGETQYF. The rearrangement joins TRBV27 to TRBJ2-5; TRBD2 might be the D (6 bases). Germline V gene data show CDR1 as MNHEY and CDR2 as SMNVEV (reference sequence). The length of the CDR3 is 16 residues. The V and J ends lost 5 bases and 4 bases respectively, with 20 bases between them.

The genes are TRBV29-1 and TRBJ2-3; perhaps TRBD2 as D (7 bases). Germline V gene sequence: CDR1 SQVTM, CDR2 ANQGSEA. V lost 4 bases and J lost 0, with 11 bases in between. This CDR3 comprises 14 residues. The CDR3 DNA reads TGCAGCGTTGCACCGGGGGGCAGCACAGATACGCAGTATTTT. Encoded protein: CSVAPGGSTDTQYF.

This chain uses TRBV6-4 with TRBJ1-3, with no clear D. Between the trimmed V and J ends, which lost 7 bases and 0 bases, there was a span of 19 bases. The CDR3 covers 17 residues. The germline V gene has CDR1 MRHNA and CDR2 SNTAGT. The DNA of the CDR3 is TGTGCCAGCACCCCTTGGAGCCCCCCTGGCTCTGGAAACACCATATATTTT. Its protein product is CASTPWSPPGSGNTIYF.

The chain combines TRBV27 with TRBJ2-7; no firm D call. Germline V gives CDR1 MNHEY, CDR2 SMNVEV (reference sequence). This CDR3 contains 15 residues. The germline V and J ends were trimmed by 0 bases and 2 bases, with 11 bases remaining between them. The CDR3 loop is CASSLSPRLAYEQYF. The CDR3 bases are TGTGCCAGCAGTTTATCCCCAAGGCTAGCCTACGAGCAGTACTTC.

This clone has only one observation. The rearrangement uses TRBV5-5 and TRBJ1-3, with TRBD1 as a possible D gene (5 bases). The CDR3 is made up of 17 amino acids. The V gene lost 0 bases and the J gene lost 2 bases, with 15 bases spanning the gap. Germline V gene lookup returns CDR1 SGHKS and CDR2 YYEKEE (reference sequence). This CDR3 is CASSLAPPGMAGNTIYF. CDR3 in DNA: TGTGCCAGCAGCTTGGCGCCCCCAGGGATGGCTGGAAACACCATATATTTT.

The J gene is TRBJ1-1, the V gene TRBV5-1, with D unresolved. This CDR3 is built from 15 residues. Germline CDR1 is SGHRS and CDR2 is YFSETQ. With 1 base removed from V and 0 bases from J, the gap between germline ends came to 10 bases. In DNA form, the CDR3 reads TGCGCCAGCAGCTTGTCCCCGGAGCTGAACACTGAAGCTTTCTTT. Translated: CASSLSPELNTEAFF.

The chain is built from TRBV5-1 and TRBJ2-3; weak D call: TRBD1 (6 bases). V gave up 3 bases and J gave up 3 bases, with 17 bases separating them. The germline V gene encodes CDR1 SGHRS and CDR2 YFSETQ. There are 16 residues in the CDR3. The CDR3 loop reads CASSSGDWGFTDTQYF. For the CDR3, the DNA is TGCGCCAGCAGCTCAGGGGATTGGGGTTTTACAGATACGCAGTATTTT. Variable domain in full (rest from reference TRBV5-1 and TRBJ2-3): KAGVTQTPRYLIKTRGQQVTLSCSPISGHRSVSWYQQTPGQGLQFLFEYFSETQRNKGNFPGRFSGRQFSNSRSEMNVSTLELGDSALYLCASSSGDWGFTDTQYFGPGTRLTVL.